This is a list of T cell receptor beta chains from one sample in a study of blood T cell repertoires in COVID-19. Data came from immunoSEQ multiplex PCR; TCRdb stores just in-frame clones and leaves some out. The sample has 140,000 or so clones; roughly three quarters are singletons. Sequenced sample: peripheral blood. The receptors were sampled from a man aged 50-60 years with active or convalescent COVID-19. Both conserved end residues are trimmed from each CDR3. Only part of the rows carry a size: once, few, many, or a class if the clone is expanded.

V gene	J gene	clone size	CDR3 protein
TRBV7-2	TRBJ2-7	NA	ASSLGLASTYEQY
TRBV6-1	TRBJ1-4	NA	ASSEGASNEKLF
TRBV28	TRBJ1-2	NA	ASSSRRTTSNYGYT
TRBV28	TRBJ2-1	NA	ASSSPGQGYNEQF
TRBV19	TRBJ2-7	medium-sized	ASSDESGTDGYEQY
TRBV6-6	TRBJ1-4	NA	ASRAMGSGEKLF
TRBV25-1	TRBJ1-1	NA	ASSYGDTEAF
TRBV3-1/TRBV3-2	TRBJ1-5	NA	ASSQEVGTGGSDQPQH
TRBV29-1	TRBJ2-7	NA	SVEELRATYEQY
TRBV30	TRBJ2-3	NA	AWNKLAGEGDTQY
TRBV10-3	TRBJ2-3	once	AISDGTSGGDTQY